The source of this T cell receptor beta chain is a study of blood T cell repertoires in COVID-19 (dated by TCRdb to the early 2020s). In the study overall: Collaborator samples came from the United States, Italy and Spain and covered acute and convalescent phases of COVID-19. The dataset comprised deeply sampled blood TCRbeta repertoires from subjects exposed to, actively infected with, or recovered from COVID-19. The repertoires were made available in a free public database intended to serve as a resource for research on the immune response to SARS-CoV-2. Nearly every sample came with metadata listing a de-identified subject ID, COVID-19 status, age in years and sex. The samples were drawn from two sources: the first 160 participants of the ongoing ImmuneRACE study, and 1,000 to 1,500 subjects contributed by 6 global collaborators. The material from the prospective study consisted of cDNA or gDNA derived from T cells, B-cell-depleted T cells, or PBMCs. Where available, HLA class I and class II types were obtained from metadata supplied by the sample provider rather than from assay-based typing.

CDR1 SGDLS and CDR2 YYNGEE are derived from the germline V gene. The CDR3 measures 15 amino acids from cysteine to phenylalanine. CDR3 DNA is the only sequence kept; it has 45 bases, read in frame from the first base. Relative to germline, V is 0 bases shorter and J is 5 bases shorter, with 14 bases between their ends. General findings and caveats noted by the study authors: The amount of clinical and demographic metadata varied by source and participant and was provided uncurated.

In the case of this clone: The clone's antigen remains unknown. No base quality values were provided; no much bigger clone lies one nucleotide off.

Each collaborating institution followed its own protocols to collect whole blood in K2EDTA tubes. For TCRbeta analysis, collaborator samples were shipped as frozen whole blood, as isolated PBMCs, or as DNA extracted from either sample type. TCRbeta CDR3 regions were amplified from genomic DNA using the immunoSEQ Assay, a bias-controlled multiplex PCR. In the source study's methods: The number of nucleated cells in each sample was estimated by amplification of reference gene primers within the assay. To quantify the absolute abundance of each unique TCRbeta CDR3 rearrangement, sequence reads were collapsed and filtered. Productive Simpson clonality was computed per sample as the square root of Simpson's diversity index over productive rearrangements. As stored in TCRdb, this immuneACCESS dataset retains in-frame rearrangements with V and J assigned. A fraction of the clones does not appear; measured against another copy, unresolved V genes explain less than half of the discrepancy, and the remainder lacks a known reason. V, J and clone size were drawn from that table, and D and trimming were deduced from the DNA. Present in this sample are tens of thousands of clones, 89% of which were seen just once. The ten largest make up roughly an eighth of the sample.

The chain employs TRBV9 and TRBJ1-1, with TRBD1 tentatively as D gene (6 bases match). The origin of this receptor is a man aged 70 or older with active or convalescent COVID-19. Material: peripheral blood. The DNA is TGTGCCAGCAGCGTAGAGGGGGTCAAAGGAACTGAAGCTTTCTTT. It translates as CASSVEGVKGTEAFF.